The entry below gives a single T cell receptor (beta chain) sequence along with its context. The CDR3 is 14 amino acids. Unmatched junction bases numbered 3, after V lost 2 bases and J lost 4 bases. The germline gives CDR1 GTSNPN, CDR2 SVGIG (reference sequence). This sample is drawn from a study of blood T cell repertoires in COVID-19. Cohorts were determined from participant-reported clinical history. The table came from immunoSEQ multiplex PCR; TCRdb's copy has only in-frame clones and leaves some out. The table lists about 250,000 clones, about nine tenths of them singletons. Sequenced input: PBMCs or T cells enriched from blood (not recorded which). The receptor's source is a man in his forties who had recovered from COVID-19. This chain connects TRBV30 to TRBJ2-2; 8 nucleotides match TRBD2. The chain's CDR3 is CAWSSGGPTGELFF. The CDR3 nucleotides read TGTGCCTGGAGTAGCGGGGGCCCCACCGGGGAGCTGTTTTTT.